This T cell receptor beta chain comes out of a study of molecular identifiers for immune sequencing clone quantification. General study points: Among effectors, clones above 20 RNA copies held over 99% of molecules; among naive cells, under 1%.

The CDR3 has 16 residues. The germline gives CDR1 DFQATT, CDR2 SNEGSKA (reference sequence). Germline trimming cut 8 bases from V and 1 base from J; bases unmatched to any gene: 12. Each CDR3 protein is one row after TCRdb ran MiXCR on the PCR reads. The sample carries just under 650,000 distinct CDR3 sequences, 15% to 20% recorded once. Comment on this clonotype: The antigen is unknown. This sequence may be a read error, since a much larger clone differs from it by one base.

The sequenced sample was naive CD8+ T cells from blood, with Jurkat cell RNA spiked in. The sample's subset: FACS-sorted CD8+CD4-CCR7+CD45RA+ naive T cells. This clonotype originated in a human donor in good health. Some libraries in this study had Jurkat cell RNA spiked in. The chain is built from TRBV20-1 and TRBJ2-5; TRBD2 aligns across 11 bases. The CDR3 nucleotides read TGCAGTACTACCCGACGACTAGCGGGGTCCCAAGAGACCCAGTACTTC. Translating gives CSTTRRLAGSQETQYF.